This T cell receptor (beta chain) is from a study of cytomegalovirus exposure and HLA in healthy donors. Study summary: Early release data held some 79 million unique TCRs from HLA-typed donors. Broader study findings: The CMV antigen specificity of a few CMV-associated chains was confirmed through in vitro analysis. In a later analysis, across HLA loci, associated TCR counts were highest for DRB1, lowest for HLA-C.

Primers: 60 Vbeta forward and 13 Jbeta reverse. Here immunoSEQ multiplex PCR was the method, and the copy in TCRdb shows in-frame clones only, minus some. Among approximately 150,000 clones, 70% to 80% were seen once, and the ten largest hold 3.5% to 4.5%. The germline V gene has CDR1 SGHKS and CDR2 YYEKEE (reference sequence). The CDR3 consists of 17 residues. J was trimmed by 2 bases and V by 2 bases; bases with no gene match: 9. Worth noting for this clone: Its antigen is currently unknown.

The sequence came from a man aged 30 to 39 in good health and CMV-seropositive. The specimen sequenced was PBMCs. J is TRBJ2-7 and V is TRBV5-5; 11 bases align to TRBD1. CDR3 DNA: TGTGCCAGCAGCTTCCCCGAGGGACAGGGGGGCACCTACGAGCAGTACTTC. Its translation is CASSFPEGQGGTYEQYF.